One sample yielded the 21 T cell receptor beta chains listed below, sequenced in a study of cytomegalovirus exposure and HLA in healthy donors. TCRdb's table, derived via immunoSEQ multiplex PCR, lists solely in-frame clones and lacks some. The table includes around 140,000 clones, over 80% detected once. Sequenced: PBMCs. These receptors all stem from a man aged 18-30 years in good health and CMV-seropositive.

The chain recombines TRBV2 with TRBJ1-1; unclear D gene. The germline CDR1 and CDR2 sequences are SNHLY and FYNNEI. The CDR3 contains 13 residues. The ends were cut back, 5 bases at V and 0 bases at J, with 7 bases in the middle. As DNA, the CDR3 is TGTGCCAGCAGTAACAGAATGAACACTGAAGCTTTCTTT. This translates into CASSNRMNTEAFF.

This chain joins TRBV4-1 and TRBJ1-1; the match to TRBD1 covers 7 bases. The CDR3 runs to 15 residues. V was clipped by 0 bases and J by 6 bases; unmatched bases: 7. CDR1 is MGHRA and CDR2 is YSYEKL in the germline V gene. CDR3 coding DNA: TGCGCCAGCAGCCAAGAAGCCAGGGGGGTGGCTGAAGCTTTCTTT. It codes for CASSQEARGVAEAFF.

The V and J genes are TRBV2 and TRBJ2-7, with a tentative D call TRBD2 (6 bases). CDR1 is SNHLY and CDR2 is FYNNEI in the germline V gene. There are 13 residues in the CDR3. Trimming left V 8 bases short and J 4 bases short, with 15 bases between. The CDR3 reads CASSRDSFYEQYF. CDR3 nucleotide sequence: TGTGCCAGCTCCCGGGACTCCTTTTACGAGCAGTACTTC.

The rearrangement joins TRBV27 to TRBJ1-3, with 9 bases matching TRBD1. CDR1 and CDR2 (germline): MNHEY, SMNVEV (reference sequence). This CDR3 contains 17 residues. J was trimmed by 0 bases and V by 0 bases; bases with no gene match: 3. The CDR3 loop is CASSLSGQGISGNTIYF. The CDR3, as DNA: TGTGCCAGCAGTTTATCAGGACAGGGGATCTCTGGAAACACCATATATTTT.

The chain is built from TRBV29-1 and TRBJ2-2; TRBD2 might be the D (5 bases). Germline assignment: CDR1 SQVTM and CDR2 ANQGSEA. CDR3 length equals 14 residues. Trimming pared 7 bases from V and 1 base from J, leaving 13 bases between. The CDR3 DNA is TGCAGCGCCTCTCCTAGCTTGAACACCGGGGAGCTGTTTTTT. Translation: CSASPSLNTGELFF.

The V call is TRBV28, the J call TRBJ2-3; 12 bases map to TRBD2. J was trimmed by 4 bases and V by 6 bases; bases with no gene match: 8. The germline gives CDR1 MDHEN, CDR2 SYDVKM. The CDR3 runs to 16 residues. CDR3: CASRAILAGGSDTQYF. CDR3 bases: TGTGCCAGCAGGGCTATTCTAGCGGGAGGGTCAGATACGCAGTATTTT.

A single count supports this clone. J is TRBJ2-3 and V is TRBV25-1; 8 bases align to TRBD2. The CDR3 covers 15 residues. The germline gives CDR1 MGHDK, CDR2 SYGVNS. Trimming cost V 4 bases and J 2 bases; bases outside gene matches: 5. CDR3 in amino acids: CASSGLAGFTDTQYF. The CDR3 nucleotides are TGTGCCAGCAGTGGGCTAGCGGGCTTCACAGATACGCAGTATTTT.

The sample holds a few counts of this clone. The chain has TRBV19 and TRBJ2-7; maybe TRBD1 (5 bases). The CDR3 loop spans 14 amino acids. Germline V lookup: CDR1 LNHDA, CDR2 SQIVND (reference sequence). The V and J ends lost 6 bases and 3 bases respectively, with 15 bases between them. DNA of the CDR3: TGTGCCAGTAGCCCCCGACAGAGAAACTACGAGCAGTACTTC. Its translation: CASSPRQRNYEQYF.

The chain recombines TRBV7-9 with TRBJ1-2; no clear D. The germline gives CDR1 SEHNR, CDR2 FQNEAQ (reference sequence). CDR3 length equals 13 residues. V lost 2 bases and J 1 base, leaving 5 bases between the germline ends. The CDR3 sequence is CASSLINNYGYTF. The CDR3 region has the DNA TGTGCCAGCAGCTTAATCAATAACTATGGCTACACCTTC.

The chain carries TRBV27 and TRBJ2-7; TRBD1 agrees at 8 bases. The CDR3 is 15 amino acids. Germline CDR1 MNHEY, CDR2 SMNVEV (reference sequence). V shed 1 base, J shed 3 bases, and the junction held 5 bases outside the gene matches. CDR3 sequence: CASSLWGDRLYEQYF. The CDR3 nucleotides are TGTGCCAGCAGTTTATGGGGGGACAGGCTCTACGAGCAGTACTTC.

The rearrangement joins TRBV6-1 to TRBJ1-2; D is uncertain. The CDR3 sequence is 16 residues long. Germline V gene lookup returns CDR1 MNHNS and CDR2 SASEGT. Trimming cost V 4 bases and J 2 bases, with 17 bases left between them. CDR3 coding DNA: TGTGCCAGCAGTGGGCAGAACGCCGCCCAAAACTATGGCTACACCTTC. Residues: CASSGQNAAQNYGYTF.

The V gene is TRBV5-1, the J gene TRBJ2-7, with no clear D. Trimming took 0 bases from V and 2 from J, leaving 12 bases between them. This CDR3 spans 15 amino acids. Germline assignment: CDR1 SGHRS and CDR2 YFSETQ. For the CDR3, the DNA is TGCGCCAGCAGCTTGGACAGTGGGCCCACCTACGAGCAGTACTTC. It is translated as CASSLDSGPTYEQYF.

This rearrangement joins TRBV6-6 to TRBJ2-5; tentative D call: TRBD2 (5 bases). The CDR3 has 12 residues. Germline CDR1 is MNHNY and CDR2 is SVGAGI (reference sequence). The V end was cut by 7 bases, the J end by 4 bases, with 10 bases between. This CDR3 is CASNQAGETQYF. The CDR3 nucleotides are TGTGCCAGCAATCAGGCGGGAGAGACCCAGTACTTC.

The chain uses TRBV6-5 and TRBJ1-2; a possible D gene is TRBD1 (5 bases). The CDR3 contains 16 residues. Deletions cut 2 bases from V and 2 bases from J, with 15 bases between. CDR1 and CDR2 (germline): MNHEY, SVGAGI. CDR3: CASSYPLGLGNYGYTF. The DNA of the CDR3 is TGTGCCAGCAGTTACCCACTGGGACTGGGCAACTATGGCTACACCTTC.

The chain is built from TRBV20-1 and TRBJ2-7; D might be TRBD2 (6 bases). Trimming took off 6 bases at V and 7 bases at J, with 13 bases between the two ends. The CDR3 spans 11 residues. Looked up from germline, CDR1 is DFQATT and CDR2 is SNEGSKA (reference sequence). The DNA of the CDR3 is TGCAGTGCGCGGGACTTCAGGGAGCAGTACTTC. Its protein is CSARDFREQYF.

The rearrangement joins TRBV9 to TRBJ1-1; tentative D call: TRBD1 (6 bases). The CDR3 covers 14 residues. With 1 base removed from V and 4 bases from J, the gap between germline ends came to 11 bases. The germline V gene has CDR1 SGDLS and CDR2 YYNGEE. As DNA, the CDR3 is TGTGCCAGCAGCGTAACAGGGTCGGGCACTGAAGCTTTCTTT. This sequence encodes CASSVTGSGTEAFF. Full variable domain (outside the CDR3, taken from reference TRBV9 and TRBJ1-1): DSGVTQTPKHLITATGQRVTLRCSPRSGDLSVYWYQQSLDQGLQFLIQYYNGEERAKGNILERFSAQQFPDLHSELNLSSLELGDSALYFCASSVTGSGTEAFFGQGTRLTVV.

The V and J genes are TRBV5-4 and TRBJ2-1; D possibly corresponds to TRBD1 (5 bases). Per the germline V gene, CDR1 is SGHNT and CDR2 is YYREEE (reference sequence). The V end was cut by 5 bases, the J end by 2 bases, with 11 bases between. The CDR3 spans 14 residues. In DNA form, the CDR3 reads TGTGCCAGCAGGCCTCAGGGCACCTACAATGAGCAGTTCTTC. Translating it yields CASRPQGTYNEQFF.

The rearrangement uses TRBV20-1 and TRBJ2-7; no clear D gene. V lost 3 bases and J 5 bases, leaving 8 bases between the germline ends. The CDR3 has 11 residues. In germline, CDR1 is DFQATT, CDR2 SNEGSKA (reference sequence). In DNA, the CDR3 is TGCAGTGCTAGCGTTAGTCACGAGCAGTACTTC. It translates to CSASVSHEQYF.

This sequence joins TRBV6-4 and TRBJ2-3; 9 nucleotides align to TRBD1. Germline lookup yields CDR1 MRHNA and CDR2 SNTAGT. The CDR3 contains 12 residues. V was pared by 6 bases and J by 7 bases, with 2 bases of the junction left unmatched. CDR3 region: CASRGQGNTQYF. CDR3 sequence (DNA): TGTGCCAGCAGGGGACAGGGCAATACGCAGTATTTT.

For the CDR3, the DNA is TGTGCCAGCAGCGACCGCAGGACAGAAAGCACAGATACGCAGTATTTT. It codes for CASSDRRTESTDTQYF. This chain uses TRBV7-6 with TRBJ2-3; perhaps TRBD1 as D (6 bases). The CDR3 is made up of 16 amino acids. Germline V CDR1 and CDR2: SGHVS, FNYEAQ. The V end lost 5 bases, the J end lost 0 bases, and 15 bases lay between the germline ends. The full variable domain, in which reference TRBV7-6 and TRBJ2-3 provide the parts outside the CDR3, is GAGVSQSPRYKVTKRGQDVALRCDPISGHVSLYWYRQALGQGPEFLTYFNYEAQQDKSGLPNDRFSAERPEGSISTLTIQRTEQRDSAMYRCASSDRRTESTDTQYFGPGTRLTVL.

V and J are TRBV19 and TRBJ1-5; no clear D. CDR1 and CDR2 (germline): LNHDA, SQIVND (reference sequence). The CDR3 is made up of 16 amino acids. V lost 7 bases and J lost 1, with 17 bases in between. The CDR3 loop reads CASTLQAELSNQPQHF. The DNA for the CDR3 is TGTGCCAGTACCCTCCAGGCAGAACTCAGCAATCAGCCCCAGCATTTT.